One and the same sample provided the 24 T cell receptor beta chains below, sequenced in a study of response to subunit inactivated influenza vaccine. TCRdb re-derived calls from the RT-PCR reads in MiXCR, one entry per CDR3 protein. The sample consists of a few hundred thousand distinct CDR3 sequences, 14% of them appearing once. The sample consisted of PBMCs from blood, taken about 13 days after vaccination. These receptors all come from a man in his fifties or sixties who received an inactivated influenza vaccine.

This clonotype was counted between two and nine times. The rearrangement links TRBV7-6 to TRBJ2-7, with D tentatively TRBD1 (6 bases). Germline-derived CDR1 and CDR2 are SGHVS and FNYEAQ. This CDR3 spans 15 amino acids. V dropped 4 bases and J dropped 7 bases, with 20 bases sitting between them. The DNA of the CDR3 is TGTGCCAGCAGCTCCACCCCGCGGCAGGGGACAGAGCAGTACTTC. It is translated as CASSSTPRQGTEQYF.

This clonotype was seen more than once but under ten times. The rearrangement uses TRBV9 and TRBJ2-7; TRBD2 matches 7 bases. The length of the CDR3 is 14 residues. Germline CDR1 SGDLS, CDR2 YYNGEE. V shed 6 bases, J shed 5 bases, and the junction held 11 bases outside the gene matches. CDR3 loop: CASKSGREKDEQYF. The CDR3 bases are TGTGCCAGCAAATCCGGGCGGGAGAAGGACGAGCAGTACTTC.

The chain joins TRBV12-3 or TRBV12-4 to TRBJ2-5; D possibly uses TRBD1 or TRBD2 (5 bases each). The V and J ends lost 5 bases and 7 bases respectively, with 14 bases between them. The CDR3 loop spans 13 amino acids. This CDR3 reads CASSPRDLGTQYF. CDR3 nucleotides: TGTGCCAGCAGTCCCCGGGACCTTGGGACCCAGTACTTC.

This clonotype appeared a few times. The rearrangement links TRBV7-9 to TRBJ2-5; D is undetermined. CDR1 and CDR2 (germline): SEHNR, FQNEAQ (reference sequence). CDR3 length equals 15 residues. Trimming pared 5 bases from V and 2 bases from J, leaving 15 bases between. CDR3: CASSPPGYGQETQYF. The CDR3 DNA reads as TGTGCCAGCAGCCCCCCCGGCTATGGGCAAGAGACCCAGTACTTC.

This clonotype has only a few counts. This chain connects TRBV19 to TRBJ2-2; the D is unclear. The CDR3 runs 12 residues. Germline V lookup: CDR1 LNHDA, CDR2 SQIVND (reference sequence). V dropped 5 bases and J dropped 5 bases, with 6 bases sitting between them. As DNA, the CDR3 is TGTGCCAGTAGTGCGGAAACCGGGGAGCTGTTTTTT. It codes for CASSAETGELFF.

At least ten counts were recorded for this clonotype. V and J are TRBV29-1 and TRBJ2-7; the match to TRBD2 covers 14 bases. V trimming: 3 bases; J trimming: 4 bases; junction bases outside the gene matches: 8. This CDR3 has 16 amino acids. CDR1 and CDR2 (germline): SQVTM, ANQGSEA. In nucleotides, the CDR3 is TGCAGCGTTGAGGCTGGGACTAGCGGGAGTAGGTACGAGCAGTACTTC. Translation: CSVEAGTSGSRYEQYF.

The rearrangement links TRBV28 to TRBJ2-1; 9 nucleotides align to TRBD2. Per germline, CDR1 MDHEN and CDR2 SYDVKM. The V segment lost 8 bases and the J segment 0 bases; nucleotides outside the gene matches: 8. There are 16 residues in the CDR3. CDR3 in DNA: TGTGCCAGCGGGACATTGACTAGCGGCTCCTACAATGAGCAGTTCTTC. This sequence encodes CASGTLTSGSYNEQFF.

The V call is TRBV27, the J call TRBJ2-7; D is uncertain. The CDR3 length is 13 residues. The V end lost 3 bases, the J end lost 3 bases, and 9 bases lay between the germline ends. Germline assignment: CDR1 MNHEY and CDR2 SMNVEV (reference sequence). The CDR3 region is CASSFKQYYEQYF. Here the CDR3 DNA reads TGTGCCAGCAGTTTCAAGCAGTACTACGAGCAGTACTTC.

CDR3 sequence reads: CASSYSIGLAVPFKNEQFF. Here the CDR3 DNA reads TGTGCCAGCAGTTACTCGATTGGACTAGCGGTCCCTTTTAAGAATGAGCAGTTCTTC. The chain links TRBV6-2 or TRBV6-3 to TRBJ2-1; 10 nucleotides agree with TRBD2. Germline-derived CDR1 and CDR2 are MNHEY and SVGEGT. The ends lost 0 bases at V and 7 bases at J; junction bases unmatched: 15. The CDR3 runs to 19 residues.

The table lists this clonotype with many counts. V is TRBV24-1 and J is TRBJ2-2, with D possibly being TRBD1 or TRBD2 (5 bases each). V lost 3 bases, J lost 5 bases, and 15 bases lay in between. Germline assignment: CDR1 KGHDR and CDR2 SFDVKD. The CDR3 length is 16 residues. CDR3 DNA: TGTGCCACCAGTGATGGATGGCGAGGGGAGACCGGGGAGCTGTTTTTT. Its translation: CATSDGWRGETGELFF.

This clonotype was seen more than once but under ten times. The chain uses TRBV7-2 and TRBJ2-5; no clear D. This CDR3 is 14 amino acids long. The germline gives CDR1 SGHTA, CDR2 FQGNSA. The ends were cut back, 0 bases at V and 4 bases at J, with 9 bases in the middle. The CDR3 is CASSLAEQRETQYF. As DNA, the CDR3 is TGTGCCAGCAGCTTAGCGGAGCAGCGAGAGACCCAGTACTTC.

This clonotype was counted only a few times. The V and J genes are TRBV5-5 and TRBJ2-2, with 9 positions matching TRBD1. CDR3 length: 16 residues. V shed 2 bases and J 3 bases; nucleotides not matched to a gene: 5. Germline loops: CDR1 SGHKS, CDR2 YYEKEE (reference sequence). This CDR3 is CASSFEGQGHTGELFF. The CDR3 bases are TGTGCCAGCAGCTTTGAGGGACAGGGACACACCGGGGAGCTGTTTTTT.

This clonotype was counted between two and nine times. The CDR3 reads CASSQVKTGGFDGYTF. CDR3 coding DNA: TGCGCCAGCAGCCAAGTAAAGACAGGGGGTTTTGATGGCTACACCTTC. This chain uses TRBV4-3 with TRBJ1-2; 9 nucleotides match TRBD1. The CDR3 spans 16 residues. In germline, CDR1 is LGHNA, CDR2 YSLEER. V trimming: 1 base; J trimming: 6 bases; junction bases outside the gene matches: 9.

Of note for this clonotype: A clone one base away is much larger, so this may be a read error. This chain uses TRBV12-3 or TRBV12-4 with TRBJ2-3, with D possibly matching TRBD2 (6 bases). Trimming took off 6 bases at V and 1 base at J, with 14 bases between the two ends. The CDR3 runs 15 residues. The DNA of the CDR3 is TGTGCCAGCAGCAAGGGACTGAAGCGCACAGATACGCAGTATTTT. Translated, it gives CASSKGLKRTDTQYF.

The CDR3 spells CSARTGSGAFF. CDR3 bases: TGCAGCGCCCGAACGGGGAGTGGAGCTTTCTTT. The chain employs TRBV29-1 and TRBJ1-1, with D unclear. Per the germline V gene, CDR1 is SQVTM and CDR2 is ANQGSEA. This CDR3 spans 11 amino acids. V lost 7 bases and J lost 10, with 16 bases in between. Together with reference TRBV29-1 and TRBJ1-1, the CDR3 gives the full variable domain: SAVISQKPSRDICQRGTSLTIQCQVDSQVTMMFWYRQQPGQSLTLIATANQGSEATYESGFVIDKFPISRPNLTFSTLTVSNMSPEDSSIYLCSARTGSGAFFGQGTRLTVV.

This clonotype was counted ten times or more. The chain is built from TRBV7-2 and TRBJ2-7; TRBD1 aligns across 9 bases. Trimming removed 6 bases from V and 3 bases from J; junction bases left unmatched: 3. Germline-derived CDR1 and CDR2 are SGHTA and FQGNSA. The CDR3 contains 13 residues. The CDR3 spells CASRGTGIYEQYF. CDR3 DNA: TGTGCCAGCAGAGGGACAGGGATCTACGAGCAGTACTTC. Looking up the rest from reference TRBV7-2 and TRBJ2-7 gives the full variable domain: GAGVSQSPSNKVTEKGKDVELRCDPISGHTALYWYRQSLGQGLEFLIYFQGNSAPDKSGLPSDRFSAERTGGSVSTLTIQRTQQEDSAVYLCASRGTGIYEQYFGPGTRLTVT.

V usage is TRBV30 and J usage is TRBJ1-2; D possibly corresponds to TRBD1 (5 bases). The CDR3 totals 14 residues. Germline CDR1 is GTSNPN and CDR2 is SVGIG (reference sequence). The germline V and J ends were trimmed by 0 bases and 4 bases, with 12 bases remaining between them. CDR3 region: CAWSVTGRVYGYTF. In DNA form, the CDR3 reads TGTGCCTGGAGTGTTACGGGGCGAGTCTATGGCTACACCTTC.

The sample holds a few counts of this clonotype. The chain employs TRBV21-1 and TRBJ2-5; the tabulated D call, TRBD2, remains unverified against the DNA. TRBV21-1 is a pseudogene locus. This CDR3 has 19 amino acids. The CDR3, as DNA: TGTGCCAGCAGCCGTCTTCGGACTAGCGGGGGGGACCCGGTTGAGACCCAGTACTTC. Protein: CASSRLRTSGGDPVETQYF.

This clonotype was recorded a few times. The V gene is TRBV6-2 or TRBV6-3, the J gene TRBJ1-1; TRBD1 agrees at 10 bases. The V gene's germline CDR1 is MNHEY and CDR2 SVGEGT. Germline trimming cut 2 bases from V and 2 bases from J; bases unmatched to any gene: 5. The CDR3 is 16 amino acids. CDR3 nucleotide sequence: TGTGCCAGCAGTTACCTGACAGGGGGCGGAAACACTGAAGCTTTCTTT. Encoded protein: CASSYLTGGGNTEAFF.

In nucleotides, the CDR3 is TGTGCCAGCAGTGCCGGGACAGAAAATAACATTCAGTACTTC. Its translation is CASSAGTENNIQYF. The gene calls are TRBV12-3 or TRBV12-4 and TRBJ2-4; 7 nucleotides line up with TRBD1. V gave up 5 bases and J gave up 7 bases; unmatched junction bases: 8. This CDR3 spans 14 amino acids.

This clonotype has just a few counts. The chain employs TRBV4-1 and TRBJ1-1; D remains ambiguous. CDR1 MGHRA and CDR2 YSYEKL come from the germline V gene. The CDR3 length is 14 residues. Trimming pared 1 base from V and 7 bases from J, leaving 13 bases between. The DNA of the CDR3 is TGCGCCAGCAGCCAAGTCGCGGGCGAGGGTGAAGCTTTCTTT. Its protein is CASSQVAGEGEAFF.

The chain combines TRBV20-1 with TRBJ2-4, with D tentatively TRBD1 (5 bases). V was clipped by 1 base and J by 5 bases, with 9 bases between them. The CDR3 contains 13 residues. Looked up from germline, CDR1 is DFQATT and CDR2 is SNEGSKA (reference sequence). CDR3 sequence reads: CSARAPTENIQYF. CDR3 nucleotides: TGCAGTGCTAGAGCCCCGACAGAAAACATTCAGTACTTC.

The chain joins TRBV11-1 to TRBJ2-1, with TRBD2 identical over 10 bases. CDR3 length: 18 residues. Germline CDR1 is SGHAT and CDR2 is FQDESV (reference sequence). V shed 6 bases, J shed 0 bases, and the junction held 11 bases outside the gene matches. The CDR3 sequence: CASSSTSGTASSYNEQFF. The CDR3 coding sequence is TGTGCCAGCAGTTCAACTAGCGGGACGGCGAGCTCCTACAATGAGCAGTTCTTC.

The V call is TRBV4-1, the J call TRBJ1-4; weak D call: TRBD1 (6 bases). The V gene's germline CDR1 is MGHRA and CDR2 YSYEKL. CDR3 length equals 16 residues. Trimming cost V 1 base and J 5 bases, with 14 bases left between them. CDR3 region: CASSQVGAGVNEKLFF. The CDR3 nucleotides read TGCGCCAGCAGCCAAGTAGGCGCAGGGGTGAATGAAAAACTGTTTTTT.